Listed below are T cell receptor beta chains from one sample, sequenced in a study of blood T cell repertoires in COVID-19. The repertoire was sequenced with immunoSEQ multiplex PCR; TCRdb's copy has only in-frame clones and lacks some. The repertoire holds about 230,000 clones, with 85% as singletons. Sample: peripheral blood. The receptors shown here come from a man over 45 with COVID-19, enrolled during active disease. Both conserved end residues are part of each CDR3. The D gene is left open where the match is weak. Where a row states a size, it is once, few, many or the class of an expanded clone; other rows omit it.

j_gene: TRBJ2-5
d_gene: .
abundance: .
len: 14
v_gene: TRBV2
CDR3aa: CASSSDYVTRAQYF
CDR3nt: TGTGCCAGCAGTTCGGACTATGTCACAAGGGCCCAGTACTTC

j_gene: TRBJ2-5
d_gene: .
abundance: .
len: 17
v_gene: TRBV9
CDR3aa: CASSVARSDSNQETQYF
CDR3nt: TGTGCCAGCAGCGTAGCTCGATCGGACAGCAACCAAGAGACCCAGTACTTC

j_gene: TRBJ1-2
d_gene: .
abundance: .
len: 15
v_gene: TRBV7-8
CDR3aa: CASSPPGSRGDGYTF
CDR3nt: TGTGCCAGCAGCCCGCCGGGATCGCGGGGAGATGGCTACACCTTC

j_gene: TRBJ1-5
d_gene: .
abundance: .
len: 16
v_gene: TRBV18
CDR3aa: CASSPTGGTGNQPQHF
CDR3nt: TGTGCCAGCTCACCAACCGGGGGGACCGGCAATCAGCCCCAGCATTTT

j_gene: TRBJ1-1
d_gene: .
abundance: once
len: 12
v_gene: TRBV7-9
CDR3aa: CASSLAGSEAFF
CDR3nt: TGTGCCAGCAGCTTAGCCGGGTCTGAAGCTTTCTTT

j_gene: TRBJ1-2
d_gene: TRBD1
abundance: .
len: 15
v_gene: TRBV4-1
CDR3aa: CASNTRWRQGGGYTF
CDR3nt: TGCGCCAGCAATACGAGGTGGAGACAGGGTGGAGGCTACACCTTC

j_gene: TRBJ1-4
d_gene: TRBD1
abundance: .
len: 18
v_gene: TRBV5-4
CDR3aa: CASSHGTGGMWTNEKLFF
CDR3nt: TGTGCCAGCAGCCACGGGACAGGGGGCATGTGGACTAATGAAAAACTGTTTTTT

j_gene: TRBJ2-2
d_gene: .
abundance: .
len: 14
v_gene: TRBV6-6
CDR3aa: CASRQGRNTGELFF
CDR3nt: TGTGCCAGCAGACAGGGCAGAAACACCGGGGAGCTGTTTTTT

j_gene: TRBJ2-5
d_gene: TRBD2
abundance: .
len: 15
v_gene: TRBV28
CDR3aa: CASSLLAGTQETQYF
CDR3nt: TGTGCCAGCAGTTTACTAGCGGGGACCCAAGAGACCCAGTACTTC

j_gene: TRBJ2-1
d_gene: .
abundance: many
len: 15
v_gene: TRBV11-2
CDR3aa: CASSLGPSRDNEQFF
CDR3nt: TGTGCCAGCAGCTTAGGTCCTAGCCGCGACAATGAGCAGTTCTTC

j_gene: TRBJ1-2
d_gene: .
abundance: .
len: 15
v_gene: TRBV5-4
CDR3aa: CASSLSYKKDYGYTF
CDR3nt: TGTGCCAGCAGCTTGTCGTACAAGAAAGACTATGGCTACACCTTC